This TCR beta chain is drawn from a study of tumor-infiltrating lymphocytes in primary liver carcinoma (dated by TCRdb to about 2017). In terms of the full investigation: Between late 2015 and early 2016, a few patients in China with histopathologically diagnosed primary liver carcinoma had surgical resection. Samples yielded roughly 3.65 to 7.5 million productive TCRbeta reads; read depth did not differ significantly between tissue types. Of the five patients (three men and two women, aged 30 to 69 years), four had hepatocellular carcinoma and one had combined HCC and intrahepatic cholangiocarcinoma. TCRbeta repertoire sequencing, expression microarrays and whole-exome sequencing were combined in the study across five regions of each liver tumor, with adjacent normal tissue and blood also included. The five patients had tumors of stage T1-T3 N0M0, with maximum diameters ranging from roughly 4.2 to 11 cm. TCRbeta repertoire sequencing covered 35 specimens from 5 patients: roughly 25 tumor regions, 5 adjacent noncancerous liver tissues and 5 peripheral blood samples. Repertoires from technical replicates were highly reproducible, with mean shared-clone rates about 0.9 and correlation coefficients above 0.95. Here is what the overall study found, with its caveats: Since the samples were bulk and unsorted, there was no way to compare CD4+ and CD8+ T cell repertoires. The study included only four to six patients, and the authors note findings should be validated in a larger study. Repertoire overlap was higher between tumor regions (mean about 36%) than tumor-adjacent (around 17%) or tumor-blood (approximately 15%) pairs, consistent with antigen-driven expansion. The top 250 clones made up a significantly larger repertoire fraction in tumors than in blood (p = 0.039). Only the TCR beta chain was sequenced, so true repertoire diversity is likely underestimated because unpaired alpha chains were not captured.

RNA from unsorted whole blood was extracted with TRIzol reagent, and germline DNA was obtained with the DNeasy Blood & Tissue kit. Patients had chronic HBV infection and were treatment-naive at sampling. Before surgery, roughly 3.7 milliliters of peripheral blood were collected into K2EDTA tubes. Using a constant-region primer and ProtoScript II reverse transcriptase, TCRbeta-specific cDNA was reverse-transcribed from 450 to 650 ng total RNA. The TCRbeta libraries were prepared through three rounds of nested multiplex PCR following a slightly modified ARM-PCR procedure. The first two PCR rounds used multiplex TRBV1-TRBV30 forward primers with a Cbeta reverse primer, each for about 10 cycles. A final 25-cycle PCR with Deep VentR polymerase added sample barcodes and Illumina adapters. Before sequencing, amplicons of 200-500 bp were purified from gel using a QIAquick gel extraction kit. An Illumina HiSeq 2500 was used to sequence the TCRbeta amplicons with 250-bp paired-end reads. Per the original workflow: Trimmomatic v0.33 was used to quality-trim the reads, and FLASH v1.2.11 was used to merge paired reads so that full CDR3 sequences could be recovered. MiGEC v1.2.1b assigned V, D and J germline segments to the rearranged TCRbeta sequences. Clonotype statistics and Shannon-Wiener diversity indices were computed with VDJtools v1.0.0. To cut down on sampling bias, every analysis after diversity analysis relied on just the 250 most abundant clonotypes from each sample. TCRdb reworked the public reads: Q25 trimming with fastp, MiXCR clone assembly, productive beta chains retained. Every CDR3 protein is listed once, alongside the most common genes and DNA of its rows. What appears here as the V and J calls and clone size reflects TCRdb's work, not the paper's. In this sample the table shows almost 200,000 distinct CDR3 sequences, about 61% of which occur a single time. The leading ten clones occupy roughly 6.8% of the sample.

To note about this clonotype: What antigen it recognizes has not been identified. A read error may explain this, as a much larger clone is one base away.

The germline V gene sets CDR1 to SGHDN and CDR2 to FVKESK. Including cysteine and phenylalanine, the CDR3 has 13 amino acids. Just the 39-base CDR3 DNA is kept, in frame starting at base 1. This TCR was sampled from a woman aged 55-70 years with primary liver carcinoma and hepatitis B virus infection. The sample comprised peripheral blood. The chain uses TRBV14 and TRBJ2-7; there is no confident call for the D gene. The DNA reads TGTGCCAGCAGCCAAGTCTCTGCCTACGAGCGGTACTTC. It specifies CASSQVSAYERYF.